This TCR beta chain appears in the sequencing data of a study of T cell responses to AZD1222 COVID-19 vaccine. V was clipped by 4 bases and J by 3 bases, with 18 bases between them. Germline V gene lookup returns CDR1 SEHNR and CDR2 FQNEAQ (reference sequence). The CDR3 runs 17 residues. Here immunoSEQ multiplex PCR was the method, and the copy in TCRdb shows in-frame clones only, minus some. This table has approximately 200,000 clones, 90% to 95% appearing once. J is TRBJ1-4 and V is TRBV7-9; D remains unclear. The source is an adult in good health. Specimen: peripheral blood, collected on day 0 of AZD1222 vaccination. CDR3 region: CASSSYPDWRANEKLFF. The CDR3 nucleotides are TGTGCCAGCAGCTCCTACCCAGACTGGCGGGCTAATGAAAAACTGTTTTTT.